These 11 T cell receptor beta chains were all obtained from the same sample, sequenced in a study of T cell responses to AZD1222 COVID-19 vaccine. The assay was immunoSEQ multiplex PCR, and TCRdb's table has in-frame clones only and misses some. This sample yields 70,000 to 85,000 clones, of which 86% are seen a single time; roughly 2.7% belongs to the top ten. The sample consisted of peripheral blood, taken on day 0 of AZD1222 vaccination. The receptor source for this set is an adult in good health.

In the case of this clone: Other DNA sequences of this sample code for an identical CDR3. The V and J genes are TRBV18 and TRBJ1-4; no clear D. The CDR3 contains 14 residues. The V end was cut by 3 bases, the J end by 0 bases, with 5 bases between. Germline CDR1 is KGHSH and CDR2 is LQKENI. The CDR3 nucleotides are TGTGCCAGCTCACCGGGTGCAACTAATGAAAAACTGTTTTTT. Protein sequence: CASSPGATNEKLFF.

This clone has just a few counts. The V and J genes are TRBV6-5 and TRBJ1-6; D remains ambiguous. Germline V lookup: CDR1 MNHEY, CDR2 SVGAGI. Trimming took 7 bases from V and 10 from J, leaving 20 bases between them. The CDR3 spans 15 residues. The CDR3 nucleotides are TGTGCCAGCAAATCGGGCCGTGGGGTAGGGTCACCCCTCCACTTT. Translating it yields CASKSGRGVGSPLHF.

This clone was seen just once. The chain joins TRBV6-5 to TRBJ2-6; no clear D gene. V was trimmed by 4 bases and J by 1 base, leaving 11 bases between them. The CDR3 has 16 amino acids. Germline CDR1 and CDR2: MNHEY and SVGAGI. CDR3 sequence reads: CASSSNQLSGANVLTF. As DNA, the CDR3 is TGTGCCAGCAGTTCGAACCAGTTATCTGGGGCCAACGTCCTGACTTTC.

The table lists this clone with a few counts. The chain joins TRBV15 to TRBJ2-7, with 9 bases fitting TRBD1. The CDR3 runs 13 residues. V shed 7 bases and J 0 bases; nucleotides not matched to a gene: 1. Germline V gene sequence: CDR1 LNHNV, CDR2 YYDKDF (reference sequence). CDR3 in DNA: TGTGCCACCATGGACAGGGGCTCCTACGAGCAGTACTTC. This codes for CATMDRGSYEQYF.

CDR3 DNA sequence: TGCAGTGCTAGTGGGACAGGGGGGGGCCAGCCCCAGCATTTT. This translates into CSASGTGGGQPQHF. This chain links TRBV20-1 with TRBJ1-5; 11 nucleotides line up with TRBD1. The germline V gene encodes CDR1 DFQATT and CDR2 SNEGSKA (reference sequence). The CDR3 length is 14 residues. The J segment lost 7 bases and the V segment lost 3 bases, leaving 5 bases of the junction unmatched.

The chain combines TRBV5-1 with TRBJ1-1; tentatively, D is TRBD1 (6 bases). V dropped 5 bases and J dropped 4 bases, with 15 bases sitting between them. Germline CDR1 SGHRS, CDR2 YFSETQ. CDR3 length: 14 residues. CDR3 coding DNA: TGCGCCAGCAGTGACAGGCTAGGGGGCACTGAAGCTTTCTTT. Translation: CASSDRLGGTEAFF.

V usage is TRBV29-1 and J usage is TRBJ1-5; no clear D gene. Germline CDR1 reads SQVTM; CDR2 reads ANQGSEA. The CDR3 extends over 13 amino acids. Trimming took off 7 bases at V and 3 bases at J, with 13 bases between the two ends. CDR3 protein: CSAQVSYNQPQHF. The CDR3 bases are TGCAGCGCACAAGTGAGTTACAATCAGCCCCAGCATTTT.

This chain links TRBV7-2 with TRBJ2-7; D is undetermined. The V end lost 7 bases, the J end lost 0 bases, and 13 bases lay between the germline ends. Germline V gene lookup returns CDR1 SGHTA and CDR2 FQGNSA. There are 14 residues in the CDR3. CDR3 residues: CASNRRGDSYEQYF. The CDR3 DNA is TGTGCCAGCAACAGACGTGGGGACTCCTACGAGCAGTACTTC.

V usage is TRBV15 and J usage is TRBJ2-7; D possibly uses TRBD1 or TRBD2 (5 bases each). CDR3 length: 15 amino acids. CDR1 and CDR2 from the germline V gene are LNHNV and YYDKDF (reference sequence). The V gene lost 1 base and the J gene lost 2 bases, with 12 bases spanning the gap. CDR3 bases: TGTGCCACCAGCAGAGGGGGGACGGATACCTACGAGCAGTACTTC. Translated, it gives CATSRGGTDTYEQYF.

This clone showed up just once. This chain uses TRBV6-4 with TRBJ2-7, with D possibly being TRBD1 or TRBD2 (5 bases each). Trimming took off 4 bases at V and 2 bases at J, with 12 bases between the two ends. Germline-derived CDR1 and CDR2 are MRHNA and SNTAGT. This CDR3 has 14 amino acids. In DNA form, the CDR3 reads TGTGCCAGCAGTGTAGGGACCGGACCCTACGAGCAGTACTTC. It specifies CASSVGTGPYEQYF.

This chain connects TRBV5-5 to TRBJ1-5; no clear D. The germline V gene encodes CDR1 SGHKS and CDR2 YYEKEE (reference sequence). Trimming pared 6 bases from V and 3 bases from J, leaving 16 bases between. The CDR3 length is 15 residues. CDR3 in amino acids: CASTLGRNDNQPQHF. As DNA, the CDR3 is TGTGCCAGCACCCTGGGCCGAAACGACAATCAGCCCCAGCATTTT.